These 14 T cell receptor beta chains originate from one sample sequenced in a study of T cells after yellow fever vaccination. TCRdb passed the 5' RACE reads through MiXCR, listing each CDR3 protein once. The profile covers about 350,000 distinct CDR3 sequences, with 8.1% appearing a single time and roughly 18% taken by the ten largest. Specimen: PBMCs, collected around 45 days after the first yellow fever vaccination. The receptor source for this set is a man between 18 and 35 years old who received the YFV17D yellow fever vaccine.

This clonotype was detected ten times or more. V is TRBV6-5 and J is TRBJ2-3, with D possibly being TRBD1 or TRBD2 (5 bases each). In germline, CDR1 is MNHEY, CDR2 SVGAGI. Deletions cut 4 bases from V and 6 bases from J, with 20 bases between. This CDR3 is built from 16 residues. CDR3 in DNA: TGTGCCAGCAGTTTTCCGGGGCCGCGCGCCCCCGATACGCAGTATTTT. It encodes CASSFPGPRAPDTQYF.

This clonotype was found a few times. This rearrangement joins TRBV29-1 to TRBJ2-7, with 7 positions matching TRBD1. V was pared by 4 bases and J by 6 bases, with 3 bases of the junction left unmatched. CDR1 is SQVTM, CDR2 ANQGSEA, per germline. The CDR3 consists of 11 residues. The DNA for the CDR3 is TGCAGCGTTGCCACAGGGGCCGAGCAGTACTTC. Translation gives CSVATGAEQYF.

The CDR3 sequence is CASSPMGGAGEQFF. The CDR3 DNA reads TGTGCCAGCAGTCCAATGGGGGGGGCGGGTGAGCAGTTCTTC. This rearrangement joins TRBV6-1 to TRBJ2-1, with D tentatively TRBD2 (7 bases). Germline V gene lookup returns CDR1 MNHNS and CDR2 SASEGT. Deletions cut 5 bases from V and 9 bases from J, with 17 bases between. The CDR3 runs to 14 residues.

Ten or more counts support this clonotype. V usage is TRBV5-1 and J usage is TRBJ2-2, with 7 positions matching TRBD1. The CDR3 length is 15 residues. J gave up 0 bases and V 2 bases, and 1 base lay outside the gene matches. The germline V gene encodes CDR1 SGHRS and CDR2 YFSETQ. DNA of the CDR3: TGCGCCAGCAGCTTCGGGACAGCGAACACCGGGGAGCTGTTTTTT. As protein: CASSFGTANTGELFF.

This clonotype showed up just a few times. V is TRBV20-1 and J is TRBJ2-5; D is perhaps TRBD1 (7 bases). Trimming left V 3 bases short and J 5 bases short, with 19 bases between. Germline assignment: CDR1 DFQATT and CDR2 SNEGSKA (reference sequence). There are 15 residues in the CDR3. The CDR3 sequence: CSASPKGGGWETQYF. CDR3 sequence (DNA): TGCAGTGCTAGTCCCAAAGGAGGGGGCTGGGAGACCCAGTACTTC.

The V and J genes are TRBV4-1 and TRBJ2-2; perhaps D is TRBD1 or TRBD2 (6 bases each). Trimming removed 0 bases at V and 5 bases at J, with 13 bases between. The CDR3 has 16 amino acids. Germline V gene lookup returns CDR1 MGHRA and CDR2 YSYEKL. CDR3 residues: CASSQDKGGGTGELFF. CDR3 DNA sequence: TGCGCCAGCAGCCAAGATAAGGGGGGTGGGACCGGGGAGCTGTTTTTT.

In its sample, this clonotype was seen a few times. The rearrangement uses TRBV5-8 and TRBJ1-1; TRBD1 matches at 8 bases. The CDR3 has 16 amino acids. Germline CDR1 is SGHTS and CDR2 is YDEGEE. Trimming cost V 4 bases and J 5 bases; bases outside gene matches: 13. The CDR3 DNA follows: TGTGCCAGCAGCCCGTACAACAGGGGGACGAGGACTGAAGCTTTCTTT. Protein sequence: CASSPYNRGTRTEAFF.

This clonotype was recorded a few times. This chain links TRBV7-9 with TRBJ1-6; the D is unclear. Between the trimmed V and J ends, which lost 1 base and 10 bases, there was a span of 8 bases. This CDR3 has 13 amino acids. From germline, CDR1 is SEHNR and CDR2 FQNEAQ (reference sequence). The CDR3 is CASSLESGSPLHF. CDR3 coding DNA: TGTGCCAGCAGCTTAGAATCCGGCTCACCCCTCCACTTT.

This clonotype appeared a few times. V usage is TRBV12-3 or TRBV12-4 and J usage is TRBJ1-1; D is undetermined. V was clipped by 4 bases and J by 5 bases, with 14 bases between them. The CDR3 runs to 14 residues. The CDR3 loop is CASSSQSSGTEAFF. CDR3 bases: TGTGCCAGCAGTTCCCAGTCCTCGGGGACTGAAGCTTTCTTT.

This clonotype was seen only a few times. V usage is TRBV5-1 and J usage is TRBJ2-5; 7 nucleotides line up with TRBD2. This CDR3 is 16 amino acids long. Trimming cost V 4 bases and J 5 bases; bases outside gene matches: 14. The germline V gene encodes CDR1 SGHRS and CDR2 YFSETQ. The DNA of the CDR3 is TGCGCCAGCAGCGTTCCTCAGGGAGGGGAGGCGGAGACCCAGTACTTC. Protein: CASSVPQGGEAETQYF.

V gene TRBV5-5 combines with J gene TRBJ2-5; D possibly corresponds to TRBD1 (5 bases). The germline V and J ends were trimmed by 0 bases and 4 bases, with 10 bases remaining between them. CDR1 SGHKS and CDR2 YYEKEE come from the germline V gene (reference sequence). The CDR3 has 14 residues. CDR3: CASSLAPGRETQYF. The CDR3 DNA follows: TGTGCCAGCAGCTTGGCCCCAGGGCGAGAGACCCAGTACTTC.

To note about this clonotype: Mismatch with germline at one junction end may stem from a read error. The genes are TRBV7-7 and TRBJ2-5, with 12 bases lining up with TRBD2. The CDR3 contains 17 residues. CDR1 and CDR2 from the germline V gene are SSHAT and FNYEAQ (reference sequence). CDR3 DNA sequence: TGTGCTAGCAGTGGGACTAGCGGGCCTCGGTTGGTGGAGACCCAGTACTTC. It encodes CASSGTSGPRLVETQYF.

The chain links TRBV20-1 to TRBJ2-1; TRBD2 agrees at 14 bases. The CDR3 length is 15 residues. Looked up from germline, CDR1 is DFQATT and CDR2 is SNEGSKA (reference sequence). V shed 2 bases, J shed 10 bases, and the junction held 7 bases outside the gene matches. This CDR3 is CSARRMGLAGDEQFF. For the CDR3, the DNA is TGCAGTGCTAGACGGATGGGACTAGCGGGGGACGAGCAGTTCTTC.

This clonotype was found a few times. This chain uses TRBV19 with TRBJ2-1, with D possibly being TRBD1 (6 bases). The CDR3 sequence is 14 residues long. Trimming stripped 5 bases from V and 9 bases from J, with 17 bases between. Germline CDR1 LNHDA, CDR2 SQIVND (reference sequence). CDR3 nucleotides: TGTGCCAGTAGTGGGACACCCCTCAGTCCTGAGCAGTTCTTC. It is translated as CASSGTPLSPEQFF.